Listed below are T cell receptor beta chains from one sample, sequenced in a study of T cells in Graves' hyperthyroidism and ophthalmopathy. TCRdb re-called the multiplex PCR reads through MiXCR, storing one row per CDR3 protein. In the table there are 200,000 to 250,000 distinct CDR3 sequences, under 20% of which are singletons. Source material: blood. These receptors came from a man in his forties or fifties with Graves' hyperthyroidism. CDR3s include the opening cysteine and the closing phenylalanine or tryptophan. The order of the fields is CDR3 protein, V gene, J gene.

CASSEVGIKADTDTQYF	TRBV6-1	TRBJ2-3
CSVVVGQGKAEAFF	TRBV29-1	TRBJ1-1
CASLGLSNTGELFF	TRBV10-2	TRBJ2-2
CASSLRGMSTDTQYF	TRBV7-9	TRBJ2-3
CSVDGGRKLRFF	TRBV29-1	TRBJ2-1
CASSLAAGTEQFF	TRBV7-9	TRBJ2-1
CASREDSTYEQYF	TRBV6-1	TRBJ2-7
CASTKTGVSYEQYF	TRBV19	TRBJ2-7
CATSEAGLTDTQYF	TRBV24-1	TRBJ2-3
CASSEWEGGTGELFF	TRBV10-1	TRBJ2-2
CASSLVWGETQYF	TRBV7-9	TRBJ2-5
CASSFGGHNEQFF	TRBV7-8	TRBJ2-1
CASSRQQGSHYGYTF	TRBV4-1	TRBJ1-2
CASSLIQGDGYTF	TRBV12-3/TRBV12-4	TRBJ1-2
CASSLSANYGYTF	TRBV12-3/TRBV12-4	TRBJ1-2
CSVSTGNTEAFF	TRBV29-1	TRBJ1-1
CSARDHRGTSGRAHEQYF	TRBV20-1	TRBJ2-7
CASSLRTSGIYNEQFF	TRBV5-4	TRBJ2-1
CASTIDTNTEAFF	TRBV5-1	TRBJ1-1
CSPPLGRIQETQYF	TRBV29-1	TRBJ2-5
CASSQGLAGGENIQYF	TRBV6-1	TRBJ2-4
CASSPPGLSGEAFF	TRBV28	TRBJ1-1
CASTLGPNEAFF	TRBV6-2/TRBV6-3	TRBJ1-1
CASSLQGKNTEAFF	TRBV28	TRBJ1-1
CATASRSYNEQLF	TRBV6-1	TRBJ2-1
CASSVKLDRPSGNTIYF	TRBV9	TRBJ1-3
CASSYSLAGQGWNEQFF	TRBV6-2/TRBV6-3	TRBJ2-1
CAWYPYRKDYGYTF	TRBV30	TRBJ1-2
CASSQDLFGLAGGGSEQFF	TRBV4-1	TRBJ2-1
CSVGREEADTQYF	TRBV29-1	TRBJ2-3
CASSPSPLSATNTGELFF	TRBV18	TRBJ2-2
CASSQGAFFGTRAKNIQYF	TRBV4-1	TRBJ2-4
CAIRTDTYEQYF	TRBV10-3	TRBJ2-7
CASSPTGYEQYF	TRBV18	TRBJ2-7
CASSSWLPGGAPDTQYF	TRBV5-1	TRBJ2-3
CATSRPGTNYEQYF	TRBV15	TRBJ2-7